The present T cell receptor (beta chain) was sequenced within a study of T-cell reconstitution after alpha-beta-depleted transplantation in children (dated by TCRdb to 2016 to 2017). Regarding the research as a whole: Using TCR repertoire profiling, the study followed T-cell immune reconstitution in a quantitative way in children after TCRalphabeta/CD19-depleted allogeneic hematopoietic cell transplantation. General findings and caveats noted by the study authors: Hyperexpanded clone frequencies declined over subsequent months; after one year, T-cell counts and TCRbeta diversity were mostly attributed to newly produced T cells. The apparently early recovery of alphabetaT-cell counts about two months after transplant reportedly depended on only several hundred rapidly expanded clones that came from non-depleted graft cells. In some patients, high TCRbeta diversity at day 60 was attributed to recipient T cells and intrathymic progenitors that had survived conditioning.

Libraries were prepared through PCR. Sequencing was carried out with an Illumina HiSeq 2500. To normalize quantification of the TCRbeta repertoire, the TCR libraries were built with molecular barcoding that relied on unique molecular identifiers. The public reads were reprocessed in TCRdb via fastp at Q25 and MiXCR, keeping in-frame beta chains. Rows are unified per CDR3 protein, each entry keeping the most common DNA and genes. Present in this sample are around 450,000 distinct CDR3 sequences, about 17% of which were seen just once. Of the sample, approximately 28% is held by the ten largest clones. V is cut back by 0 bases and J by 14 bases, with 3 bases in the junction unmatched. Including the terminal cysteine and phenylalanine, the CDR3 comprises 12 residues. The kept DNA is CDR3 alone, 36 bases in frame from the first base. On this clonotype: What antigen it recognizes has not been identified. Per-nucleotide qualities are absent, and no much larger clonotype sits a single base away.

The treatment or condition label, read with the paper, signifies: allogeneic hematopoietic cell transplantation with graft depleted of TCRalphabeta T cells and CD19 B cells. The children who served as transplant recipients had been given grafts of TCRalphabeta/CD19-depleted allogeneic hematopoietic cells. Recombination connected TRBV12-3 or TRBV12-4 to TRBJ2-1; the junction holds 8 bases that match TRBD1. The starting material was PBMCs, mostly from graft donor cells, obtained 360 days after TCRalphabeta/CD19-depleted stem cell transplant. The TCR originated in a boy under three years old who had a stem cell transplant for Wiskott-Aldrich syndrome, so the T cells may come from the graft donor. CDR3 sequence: CASSLAGGQEFF. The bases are TGTGCCAGCAGTTTAGCGGGGGGACAGGAGTTCTTC.